This T cell receptor (beta chain) was found in a study of cytomegalovirus exposure and HLA in healthy donors (dated by TCRdb to 2017 to 2019). Turning to the overall study: An earlier analysis of roughly 500 of the donors reported roughly 270 Gb of sequence data and around 110 million unique TCR beta sequences from about 179 million T cells. A later analysis re-analyzed previously published TCR beta repertoires from approximately 670 donors and added high-resolution HLA genotyping to study TCR occurrence patterns. An early release covering just under 650 HLA-typed donors comprised about 310 gigabases of sequencing data and around 80 million unique TCR sequences. Donor age, sex, ethnicity and CMV serostatus were compiled alongside the repertoire data. To decide whether each TCR beta V gene segment behaved as functional or pseudogenic, an earlier analysis of 587 of the donors relied on high-throughput TCR beta sequencing. Besides the first cohort of roughly 700 subjects, a separate validation cohort made up of 95 to 150 different subjects was used. High-throughput TCR immunosequencing, statistical association of individual TCRs with disease status, and machine learning were combined to predict cytomegalovirus infection status. Among the roughly 390 genotyped donors, around 81% belonged to the genetic ancestry cluster associated with self-reported Caucasian donors. The study profiled the T cell repertoires of about 720 subjects by immunosequencing and related them to cytomegalovirus serostatus. The aim of the study was to test whether cataloging public T cell receptors could identify signatures of past pathogen exposure. Every discovery cohort repertoire had been produced on one sequencing platform. Across 398 genotyped donors of the cohort, an average of roughly 250,000 unique TCR beta nucleotide sequences per donor were sequenced, and roughly 20% of those sequences were non-productive. Class I and class II HLA loci were covered by the typing at four-digit resolution. Typing coverage differed by locus: A, B, C, DRB1 and DQB1 were typed in about 629-630 donors, DQA1 in around 500, DPA1 in some 610, and DPB1 in approximately 450. A later genetic analysis used genome-wide SNP genotypes for about 65% of the 666 donors, treating that subset as a discovery cohort. Roughly five DR-DQ haplotypes were treated as single units for association and clustering because of strong linkage in the cohort. The later analysis used no new phenotypic data to find candidate immune exposures, relying instead on TCR beta sequences and their occurrence across donors. Findings and caveats that apply to the study as a whole: The earlier analysis of fewer than 750 of the donors excluded some 15 rarely observed V segments, including chromosome 9 orphons, because counts were too low. Because some donors lacked HLA typing at each locus, the association tests relied only on the typed subset. The study listed 164 TCR beta chains as associated with cytomegalovirus. A later analysis found that most CMV-associated TCR beta chains appeared HLA-restricted, with HLA associations seemingly driven largely by CMV exposure. A further reported finding was that TCR beta sequences accurately predicted the HLA-A and HLA-B alleles for most subjects in the first cohort. Specific HLA alleles were associated with 15,000 to 20,000 TCR beta sequences at a false discovery rate of 0.05 in a later analysis. V-gene and J-gene trimming of TCR beta chains was associated with a missense DCLRE1C variant in a later genetic analysis, and the association was replicated in an independent cohort. An earlier analysis of approximately 530 of the donors showed that most TCR beta V segments appeared in productive rearrangements either about 87% or about 30% of the time, which broadly matched IMGT annotations. A cluster of highly shared sequence variants was judged likely to represent a technical artifact of the sequencing pipeline. Assigning TCR associations to individual alleles was difficult when HLA alleles, especially DR and DQ, strongly co-occurred. A few of the identified cytomegalovirus-associated TCR beta chains were confirmed in vitro to be specific for cytomegalovirus antigens. Compared with the roughly 670-donor mean, donors in an Asian-associated ancestry cluster had fewer N-insertions in productive TCRs, according to a later genetic analysis. Correlated functional status among segregating V segments might be attributable to linkage disequilibrium, but an unknown experimental factor could not be ruled out. The presence/absence analyses assumed that sequencing depth was roughly uniform across donors, and that assumption may not be true. Only TCR beta chains were sequenced in this cohort, and the absence of alpha or paired-chain data limited detectable features. Several of the top co-occurrence clusters appeared to be linked to parvovirus B19, influenza, CMV and Epstein-Barr virus, according to a later analysis. It was suggested by the authors that the approach could potentially be generalized to other disease states and immunological phenotypes. Some IMGT-functional V segments, including TRBV6-2 and TRBV6-3, could not be told apart with the 87-base-pair reads, so those segments were excluded. A later analysis found that HLA-associated TCR beta chains were more clonally expanded and had lower generation probabilities than equally common non-associated chains. Cytomegalovirus status was reported to be diagnosed by the classifier with high specificity and sensitivity in both the original and validation cohorts. While some public TCRs were present in many individuals, most TCR sequences turned up only very rarely across donors. A later analysis found that TCR association rates varied across HLA loci, with DRB1 alleles showing the most associated TCRs and HLA-C alleles the fewest. The only immune exposure information available for the cohort was CMV serostatus.

The cohort was made up of about 670 healthy bone marrow donors. All cohort members were sampled while nominally healthy, although unrecorded immune exposures were likely present. The donor was CMV seronegative and was included in the group of a few hundred seronegative cohort members. A peripheral blood sample was collected from each donor, and TCR beta sequencing was performed on peripheral blood mononuclear cells. The Qiagen DNeasy Blood Extraction Kit was used to extract genomic DNA from the blood cell samples. The CDR3 holds 13 amino acids from the cysteine to the phenylalanine. The kept DNA is CDR3 alone, 39 bases in frame from the first base. The V end loses 5 bases and the J end loses 3 bases, and a stretch of 11 bases separates them. The germline V gene provides CDR1 SGHNT and CDR2 YENEEA. The library was made by the immunoSEQ multiplex PCR assay. For the multiplex PCR, a mixture combining 60 forward primers for TCR Vbeta segments and 13 reverse primers for TCR Jbeta segments was used. A multiplex PCR assay on genomic DNA amplified the CDR3 region of rearranged TCR beta genes. Amplified TCR beta libraries were sequenced as 87-base-pair reads on the Illumina HiSeq System. Under the source paper's analysis protocol: A later analysis tallied tens of millions of unique TCR beta chains across the 650 to 750 repertoires, and roughly 11 million of those chains were shared by two or more donors. Raw reads were error-corrected and collapsed into unique sequences by a nearest-neighbor algorithm in which closely related sequences were merged to remove PCR and sequencing errors. Alignment of CDR3 sequences to IMGT reference sequences was used to assign V, D and J gene segments. For a sequence to be retained, a match of at least six nucleotides was required to both a V gene segment and a J gene segment. Rearrangements were classified as productive when the CDR3 lacked stop codons and remained in frame with V and J, and all other rearrangements were classified as non-productive. Following IMGT convention, CDR3 was defined as the stretch from the second conserved V-encoded cysteine to the conserved J-encoded phenylalanine. Sequences without an unambiguous match to a single V gene segment were excluded from the earlier analysis of almost 600 of the donors. An earlier analysis of 500 to 700 of the donors classified V segments as functional when productive rearrangements were above 56.7% and as segregating when the standard deviation between donors was above 5%. A statistical classification framework was developed to diagnose cytomegalovirus status using the catalog of TCR beta chain sequences. In a later analysis, TCR nucleotide sequences were compared against IMGT/GENE-DB human TR gene sequences so that V and J genes could be assigned. Using the TCRdist pipeline, a later analysis assigned CDR3 sequences along with most-parsimonious VDJ recombination scenarios. In a later analysis, every TCR beta chain was defined by the combination of its CDR3 amino acid sequence and its V-gene family, and reads without a unique V-gene family were dropped. In a later analysis, some 600 highly shared, low-generation-probability nucleotide sequences were removed to address suspected cross-contamination and a sequencing artifact. A later analysis calculated a clonal expansion index for each public chain from normalized within-repertoire ranks of inferred template counts. Generation probabilities in a later analysis came from a VDJ recombination model fitted to out-of-frame rearrangements, and those results were checked against IGoR. Hypergeometric tests were used in a later analysis to score TCR-TCR, TCR-HLA and TCR-CMV co-occurrence, with a repertoire-size bias correction applied to the TCR pairs. To estimate false discovery rates, a later analysis permuted the HLA or CMV assignments 20 times. A later analysis grouped co-occurring TCRs with DBSCAN, adding TCRdist sequence similarity when clustering within HLA-allele-positive subsets. Co-occurrence clustering excluded repertoires with fewer than 30,000 or more than 120,000 public chains, plus five with anomalous nucleotide sharing. The immuneACCESS repertoire file appears here via TCRdb, limited to in-frame rearrangements. These files lack a portion of the clones; in checked studies, under half of the deficit traces to unresolved V genes, and the cause of the others is not known. The DNA gave D and trimming, while V, J and clone size come from that table. A total of about 67,000 clones appear in this sample, approximately 67% of them only once. The ten largest clonotypes hold approximately 2.1% of the sample.

About this clone itself: No cognate antigen has been identified for it. No base qualities exist here, and no much larger clone lies one base off it.

Sequencing was carried out using PBMCs. This sequence was found in a woman in her 30s in good health and CMV-seronegative. This chain is built from TRBV11-3 and TRBJ2-7; the D gene is perhaps TRBD1, from 5 matching bases. CDR3 loop: CASSLRVFYEQYF. The nucleotide sequence reads TGTGCCAGCAGCCTCAGGGTATTCTACGAGCAGTACTTC. The variable domain in full, with residues beyond the CDR3 obtained from the reference TRBV11-3 and TRBJ2-7 genes, is EAGVVQSPRYKIIEKKQPVAFWCNPISGHNTLYWYLQNLGQGPELLIRYENEEAVDDSQLPKDRFSAERLKGVDSTLKIQPAELGDSAVYLCASSLRVFYEQYFGPGTRLTVT.